The source of this T cell receptor (beta chain) is a study of blood T cell repertoires in COVID-19. Overall study context: PBMCs, B-cell-depleted T cells, or T cells were the source of the cDNA or gDNA that made up the material.

Self-reported history from a screening survey and questionnaire set each donor's cohort. This clone was observed a single time. Original processing methods: For nucleated cells, counts were estimated from reference gene primer amplification. TCRdb's table, derived via immunoSEQ multiplex PCR, lists solely in-frame clones and lacks some. D and trimming come from the DNA, and the V and J calls and clone size come from that table. The table includes about 82,000 clones, about 89% detected once. The source is a woman between 45 and 65 years old with acute COVID-19. Input material: PBMCs or T cells enriched from blood (not recorded which).

CDR3 sequence reads: CASSLGLAEGNEQFF. The CDR3, as DNA: TGTGCCAGCAGTCTCGGACTAGCGGAAGGGAATGAGCAGTTCTTC. The chain combines TRBV3-1 (or the pseudogene TRBV3-2) with TRBJ2-1, with 10 positions matching TRBD2. The J segment lost 7 bases and the V segment lost 6 bases, leaving 9 bases of the junction unmatched. This CDR3 has 15 amino acids. The germline V gene encodes CDR1 LGHDT and CDR2 YNNKEL (reference sequence).